This is a list of T cell receptor beta chains from one sample in a study of OX40 agonist ivuxolimab in advanced cancers. Profiling relied on immunoSEQ multiplex PCR, and the TCRdb table lists in-frame clones only, not all of them. The sample includes about 140,000 clones, approximately 94% of them seen just once. The specimen was CD4+ or CD8+ T cells sorted from blood, collected in a trial of the OX40 agonist ivuxolimab. These receptors were taken from an adult with an advanced solid tumor such as melanoma, head and neck, liver or kidney cancer. Both conserved end residues are part of each CDR3. The D gene is left open where the match is weak. Rows give clone size only sometimes, using once, few, many, or a class for an expanded clone.

D	V	J	size	DNA	CDR3
NA	TRBV11-2	TRBJ1-1	NA	TGTGCCAGCAGCTTAACGATGAACACTGAAGCTTTCTTT	CASSLTMNTEAFF
NA	TRBV12-5	TRBJ2-5	few	TGTGCTAGTGGTTTGGTGTCCGGGGGGACCCAGTACTTC	CASGLVSGGTQYF
NA	TRBV10-1	TRBJ2-1	NA	TGCGCCAGCAGTGAGGAGGGTTCTAAGGGGCAGTTCTTC	CASSEEGSKGQFF
NA	TRBV21-1	TRBJ1-2	NA	TGTGCCAGCAGCAAAGAGGTAGGCATAGTTGGCTACACCTTC	CASSKEVGIVGYTF
NA	TRBV28	TRBJ1-5	NA	TGTGCCAGCAGTTCCCCAAACAATCAGCCCCAGCATTTT	CASSSPNNQPQHF
NA	TRBV9	TRBJ2-1	NA	TGTGCCAGCAGCGTGGGGGGCCTGGCCAATGAGCAGTTCTTC	CASSVGGLANEQFF
TRBD1	TRBV10-3	TRBJ1-1	NA	TGTGCCATCAGTGAGTCAACCTACAGGGGCGGGGAAGCTTTCTTT	CAISESTYRGGEAFF
NA	TRBV19	TRBJ1-5	NA	TGTGCCAGTAGTAAGAATCAGCCCCAGCATTTT	CASSKNQPQHF
NA	TRBV28	TRBJ2-1	NA	TGTGCCAGCGGGTGGTCCGGACAGAAAAATGAGCAGTTCTTC	CASGWSGQKNEQFF
NA	TRBV15	TRBJ1-4	NA	TGTGCCACCTACCCGGGACACCCCCCCGAAAAACTGTTTTTT	CATYPGHPPEKLFF
NA	TRBV7-8	TRBJ2-7	NA	TGTGCCAGCAGCCCTATCAGGGGAAGAGAGCAGTACTTC	CASSPIRGREQYF
NA	TRBV30	TRBJ2-6	NA	TGTGCCTGGAAAATCACTGGGGCCAACGTCCTGACTTTC	CAWKITGANVLTF
NA	TRBV18	TRBJ1-3	NA	TGTGCCAGCTCACCTAGGACATTTGAGTCTGGAAACACCATATATTTT	CASSPRTFESGNTIYF
NA	TRBV6-5	TRBJ2-7	NA	TGTGCCAGCACCGAGGGAACTTCAAGAAAGCAGTACTTC	CASTEGTSRKQYF
TRBD2	TRBV5-1	TRBJ2-1	NA	TGCGCCAGCAGCCTAGGGACTAGCGAATGGGGTGAGCAGTTCTTC	CASSLGTSEWGEQFF
TRBD2	TRBV5-4	TRBJ2-1	NA	TGTGCCAGCAGCTTGGCGGGACTAGGGGTCAATGAGCAGTTCTTC	CASSLAGLGVNEQFF
NA	TRBV6-5	TRBJ1-2	NA	TGTGCCAGCAGTTACTCCCTATTGGCAGGGGATGGCTACACCTTC	CASSYSLLAGDGYTF
NA	TRBV4-3	TRBJ1-1	NA	TGCGCCAGCAGCCAAGAAAGGAACACTGAAGCTTTCTTT	CASSQERNTEAFF
TRBD2	TRBV7-7	TRBJ2-3	NA	TGTGCTAGCAGCTTGGGTAGCGGGAGCACAGATACGCAGTATTTT	CASSLGSGSTDTQYF
TRBD1	TRBV9	TRBJ2-5	NA	TGTGCCAGCAGCTTCATGGACAGGACCGGGGAGACCCAGTACTTC	CASSFMDRTGETQYF
NA	TRBV7-9	TRBJ1-1	NA	TGTGCCAGCAGCTACCGACAGGTCTCGAACACTGAAGCTTTCTTT	CASSYRQVSNTEAFF
NA	TRBV5-6	TRBJ2-7	NA	TGTGCCAGCAGCTTGGAAAGTAACAGGGCGGGCGAAGAGCAGTACTTC	CASSLESNRAGEEQYF
NA	TRBV2	TRBJ1-1	NA	TGTGCCAGCAGTGGGGACCGCCTCACTGAAGCTTTCTTT	CASSGDRLTEAFF
TRBD1	TRBV5-5	TRBJ1-4	NA	TGTGCCAGCAGCCCAGGGGGTAGGACTAATGAAAAACTGTTTTTT	CASSPGGRTNEKLFF
TRBD1	TRBV19	TRBJ2-2	NA	TGTGCCAGTAGTGCCGACAGGGGGCCCCCCGGGGAGCTGTTTTTT	CASSADRGPPGELFF
NA	TRBV11-2	TRBJ1-3	NA	TGTGCCAGCAGCTATCAGACATTCACTGGAAACACCATATATTTT	CASSYQTFTGNTIYF
NA	TRBV7-8	TRBJ1-1	NA	TGTGCCAGCAGCCCCCAGGGTTATCCTGAAGCTTTCTTT	CASSPQGYPEAFF
NA	TRBV30	TRBJ2-7	NA	TGTGCCTGGAGGTCGAGCGGAGGCACCTACGAGCAGTACTTC	CAWRSSGGTYEQYF
NA	TRBV6-5	TRBJ1-3	NA	TGTGCCAGCAGCCTCGGAAACTCTGGAAACACCATATATTTT	CASSLGNSGNTIYF
NA	TRBV18	TRBJ2-3	NA	TGTGCCAGCTCACCACCGAGGGAAGGGGCAAGCACAGATACGCAGTATTTT	CASSPPREGASTDTQYF
TRBD2	TRBV9	TRBJ2-1	NA	TGTGCCAGCAGCGTAGGGATTAGCGGGGGGTTGGTGGGTGAGCAGTTCTTC	CASSVGISGGLVGEQFF
NA	TRBV6-6	TRBJ1-1	NA	TGTGCCAGCAGTTATTCCGTCAGATTGAACACTGAAGCTTTCTTT	CASSYSVRLNTEAFF
TRBD2	TRBV7-2	TRBJ2-5	NA	TGTGCCAGCAGCTCCCGACTAGCCGAGGCAGAGACCCAGTACTTC	CASSSRLAEAETQYF
NA	TRBV6-5	TRBJ1-5	NA	TGTGCCAGCAGTTACAGAGTCGGCAATCAGCCCCAGCATTTT	CASSYRVGNQPQHF
TRBD1	TRBV2	TRBJ2-5	NA	TGTGCCAGCAGTGCCCGGACAGGACGACTGGGGGTCCAGTACTTC	CASSARTGRLGVQYF
NA	TRBV7-3	TRBJ2-4	NA	TGTGCCAGCAGCTCTCCCCGTGGGTACATTCAGTACTTC	CASSSPRGYIQYF
TRBD2	TRBV5-1	TRBJ2-3	NA	TGCGCCAGCAGCTCACTAGCGAGTAGCACAGATACGCAGTATTTT	CASSSLASSTDTQYF
NA	TRBV18	TRBJ1-1	NA	TGTGCCAGCTCACCATTCGGAGAGAACACTGAAGCTTTCTTT	CASSPFGENTEAFF